The source of this T cell receptor beta chain is a study of control samples from healthy donors and cancer patients. There are 15 residues in the CDR3. CDR1 and CDR2 from the germline V gene are SGDLS and YYNGEE. V lost 4 bases, J lost 5 bases, and 18 bases lay in between. TCRdb's copy holds only in-frame clones and misses some; the assay was immunoSEQ multiplex PCR. Of approximately 170,000 clones in the sample, around 90% were seen once. The clonotype was recovered from a woman aged 50 to 60 in good health. The specimen was blood. This chain connects TRBV9 to TRBJ2-5, with D perhaps assigned TRBD1 or TRBD2 (5 bases each). This chain's CDR3 is CASSPHWGSRETQYF. CDR3 bases: TGTGCCAGCAGCCCCCACTGGGGGAGCCGGGAGACCCAGTACTTC.